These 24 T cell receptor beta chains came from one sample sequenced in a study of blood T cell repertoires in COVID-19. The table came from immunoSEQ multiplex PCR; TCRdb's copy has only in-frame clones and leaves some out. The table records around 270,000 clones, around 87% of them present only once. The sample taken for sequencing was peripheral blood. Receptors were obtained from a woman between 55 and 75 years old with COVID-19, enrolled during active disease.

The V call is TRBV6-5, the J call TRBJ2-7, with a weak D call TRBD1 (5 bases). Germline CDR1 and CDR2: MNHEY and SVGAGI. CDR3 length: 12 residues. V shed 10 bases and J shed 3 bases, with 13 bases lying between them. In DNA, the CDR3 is TGTGCCACCGTGACAGAGATCTACGAGCAGTACTTC. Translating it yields CATVTEIYEQYF.

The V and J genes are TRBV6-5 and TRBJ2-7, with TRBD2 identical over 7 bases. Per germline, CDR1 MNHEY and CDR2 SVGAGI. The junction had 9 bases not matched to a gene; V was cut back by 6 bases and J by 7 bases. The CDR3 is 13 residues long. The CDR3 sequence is CASRDRLAREQYF. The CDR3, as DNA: TGTGCCAGCAGAGACCGACTAGCACGGGAGCAGTACTTC.

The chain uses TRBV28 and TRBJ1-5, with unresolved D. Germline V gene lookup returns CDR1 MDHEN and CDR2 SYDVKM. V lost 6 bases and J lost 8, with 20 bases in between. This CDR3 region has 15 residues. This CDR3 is CASRDTLANWKPQHF. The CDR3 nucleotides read TGTGCCAGCAGAGACACCTTGGCGAATTGGAAGCCCCAGCATTTT.

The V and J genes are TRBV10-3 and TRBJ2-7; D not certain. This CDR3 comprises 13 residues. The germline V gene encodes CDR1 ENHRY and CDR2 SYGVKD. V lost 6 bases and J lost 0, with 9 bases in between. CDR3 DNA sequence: TGTGCCATCAGGACGGAGAACTCCTACGAGCAGTACTTC. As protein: CAIRTENSYEQYF.

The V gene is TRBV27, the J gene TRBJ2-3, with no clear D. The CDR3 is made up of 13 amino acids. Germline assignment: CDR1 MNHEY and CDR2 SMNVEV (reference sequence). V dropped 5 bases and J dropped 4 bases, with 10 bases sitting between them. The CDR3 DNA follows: TGTGCCAGCAGTCTTCGTCGTGCAGATACGCAGTATTTT. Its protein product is CASSLRRADTQYF.

The CDR3 region is CASSRTGSKNIQYF. CDR3 sequence (DNA): TGTGCCAGCAGCCGGACAGGGAGCAAAAACATTCAGTACTTC. The rearrangement uses TRBV5-8 and TRBJ2-4; 8 bases line up with TRBD1. Trimming at V came to 4 bases and at J to 3 bases, leaving 3 bases not matched to a gene. The CDR3 spans 14 residues. Germline CDR1 reads SGHTS; CDR2 reads YDEGEE.

The CDR3 loop reads CASSHTGTGANVLTF. CDR3 sequence (DNA): TGTGCCAGCAGCCATACAGGGACAGGGGCCAACGTCCTGACTTTC. This chain links TRBV7-9 with TRBJ2-6; D is possibly TRBD1 (6 bases). V lost 5 bases and J lost 4, with 12 bases in between. In germline, CDR1 is SEHNR, CDR2 FQNEAQ (reference sequence). The CDR3 is 15 residues long. Full variable domain (missing parts from reference TRBV7-9 and TRBJ2-6): DTGVSQNPRHKITKRGQNVTFRCDPISEHNRLYWYRQTLGQGPEFLTYFQNEAQLEKSRLLSDRFSAERPKGSFSTLEIQRTEQGDSAMYLCASSHTGTGANVLTFGAGSRLTVL.

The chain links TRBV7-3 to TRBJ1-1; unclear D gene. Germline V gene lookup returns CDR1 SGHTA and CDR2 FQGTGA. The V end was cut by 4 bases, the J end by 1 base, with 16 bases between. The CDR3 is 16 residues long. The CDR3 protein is CASSSDGPGANTEAFF. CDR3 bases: TGTGCCAGCAGCTCCGACGGCCCAGGTGCGAACACTGAAGCTTTCTTT. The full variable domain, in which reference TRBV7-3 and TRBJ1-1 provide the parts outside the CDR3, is GAGVSQTPSNKVTEKGKYVELRCDPISGHTALYWYRQSLGQGPEFLIYFQGTGAADDSGLPNDRFFAVRPEGSVSTLKIQRTERGDSAVYLCASSSDGPGANTEAFFGQGTRLTVV.

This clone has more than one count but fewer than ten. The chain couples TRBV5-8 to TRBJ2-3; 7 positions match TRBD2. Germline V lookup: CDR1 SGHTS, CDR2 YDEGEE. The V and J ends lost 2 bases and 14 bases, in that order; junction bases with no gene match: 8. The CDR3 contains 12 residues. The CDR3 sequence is CASSLGRLARYF. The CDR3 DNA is TGTGCCAGCAGCTTAGGGAGACTAGCTCGGTATTTT.

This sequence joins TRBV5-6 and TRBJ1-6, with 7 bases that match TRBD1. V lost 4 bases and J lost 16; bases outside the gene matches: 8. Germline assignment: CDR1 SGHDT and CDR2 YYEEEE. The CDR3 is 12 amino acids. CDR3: CASSVRQGGLHF. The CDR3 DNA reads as TGTGCCAGCAGCGTGCGCCAGGGGGGACTCCACTTT.

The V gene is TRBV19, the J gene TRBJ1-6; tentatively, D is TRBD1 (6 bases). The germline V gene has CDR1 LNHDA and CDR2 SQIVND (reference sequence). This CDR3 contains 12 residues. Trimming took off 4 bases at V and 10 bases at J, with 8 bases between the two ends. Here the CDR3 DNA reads TGTGCCAGTAGTACAGGGGTCTCACCCCTCCACTTT. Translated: CASSTGVSPLHF.

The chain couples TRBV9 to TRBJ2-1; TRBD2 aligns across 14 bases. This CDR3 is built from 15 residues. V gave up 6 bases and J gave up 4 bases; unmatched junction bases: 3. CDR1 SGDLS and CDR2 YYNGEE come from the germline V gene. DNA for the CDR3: TGTGCCAGCACCCGGACTAGCGGGAGGTACAATGAGCAGTTCTTC. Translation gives CASTRTSGRYNEQFF.

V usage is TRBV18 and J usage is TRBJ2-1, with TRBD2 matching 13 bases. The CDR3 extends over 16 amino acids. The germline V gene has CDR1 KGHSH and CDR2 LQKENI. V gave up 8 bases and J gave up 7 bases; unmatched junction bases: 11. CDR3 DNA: TGTGCCAGCGCGGGACTAGCGGGAAACCTTATTAATGAGCAGTTCTTC. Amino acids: CASAGLAGNLINEQFF.

CDR3 sequence (DNA): TGTGCCAGCAGTTTTGGGGGGGCCGAGGGAGAGCAGTACTTC. Translated, it gives CASSFGGAEGEQYF. V is TRBV27 and J is TRBJ2-7; weak D call: TRBD2 (7 bases). The CDR3 has 14 amino acids. Deletions cut 3 bases from V and 7 bases from J, with 16 bases between. CDR1 is MNHEY and CDR2 is SMNVEV in the germline V gene (reference sequence).

The CDR3 loop is CASSPSAGMSETQYF. CDR3 bases: TGTGCCAGCTCACCTTCGGCGGGAATGTCGGAGACCCAGTACTTC. The chain has TRBV18 and TRBJ2-5, with D possibly being TRBD2 (6 bases). CDR1 is KGHSH and CDR2 is LQKENI in the germline V gene. The ends were cut back, 3 bases at V and 5 bases at J, with 16 bases in the middle. The CDR3 runs to 15 residues.

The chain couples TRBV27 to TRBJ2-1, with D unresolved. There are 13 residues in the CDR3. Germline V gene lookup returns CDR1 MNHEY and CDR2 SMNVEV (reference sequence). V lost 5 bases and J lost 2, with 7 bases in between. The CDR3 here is CASSSKPYNEQFF. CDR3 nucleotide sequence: TGTGCCAGCAGTAGCAAGCCCTACAATGAGCAGTTCTTC.

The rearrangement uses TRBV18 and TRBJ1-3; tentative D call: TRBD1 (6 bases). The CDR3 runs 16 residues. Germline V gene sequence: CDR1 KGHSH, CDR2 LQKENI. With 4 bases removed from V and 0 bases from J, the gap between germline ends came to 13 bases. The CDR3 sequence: CASSQGTGNSGNTIYF. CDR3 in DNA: TGTGCCAGCTCACAAGGTACAGGGAACTCTGGAAACACCATATATTTT.

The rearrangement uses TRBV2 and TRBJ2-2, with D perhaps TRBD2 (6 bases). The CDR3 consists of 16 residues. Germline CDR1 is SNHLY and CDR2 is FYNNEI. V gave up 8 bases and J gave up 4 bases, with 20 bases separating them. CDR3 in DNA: TGTGCCAGCCAGGGTCGCGGAGGGTCGGGCACCGGGGAGCTGTTTTTT. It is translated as CASQGRGGSGTGELFF.

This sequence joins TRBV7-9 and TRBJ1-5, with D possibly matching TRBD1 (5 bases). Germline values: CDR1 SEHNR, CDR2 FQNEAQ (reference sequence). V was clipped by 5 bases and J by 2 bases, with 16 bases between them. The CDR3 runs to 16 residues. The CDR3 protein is CASSPGGGSGNQPQHF. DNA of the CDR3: TGTGCCAGCAGCCCCGGGGGGGGTAGTGGCAATCAGCCCCAGCATTTT.

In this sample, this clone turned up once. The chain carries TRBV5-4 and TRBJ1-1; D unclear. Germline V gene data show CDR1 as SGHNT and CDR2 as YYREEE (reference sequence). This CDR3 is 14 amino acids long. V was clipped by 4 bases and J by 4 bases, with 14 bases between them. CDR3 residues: CASSIPPGSTEAFF. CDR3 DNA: TGTGCCAGCAGCATCCCCCCGGGGTCCACTGAAGCTTTCTTT.

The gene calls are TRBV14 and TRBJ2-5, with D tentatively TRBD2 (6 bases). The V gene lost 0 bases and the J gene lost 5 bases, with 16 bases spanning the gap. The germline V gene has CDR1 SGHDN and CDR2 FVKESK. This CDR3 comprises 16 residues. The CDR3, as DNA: TGTGCCAGCAGCCAAGATCATGGGCGGGGCGCGGAGACCCAGTACTTC. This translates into CASSQDHGRGAETQYF.

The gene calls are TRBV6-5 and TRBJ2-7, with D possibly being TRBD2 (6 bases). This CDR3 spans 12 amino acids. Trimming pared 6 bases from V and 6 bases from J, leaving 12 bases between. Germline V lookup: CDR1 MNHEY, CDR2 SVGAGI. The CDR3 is CASSASVGEQYF. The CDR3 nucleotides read TGTGCCAGCAGCGCTAGCGTAGGCGAGCAGTACTTC.

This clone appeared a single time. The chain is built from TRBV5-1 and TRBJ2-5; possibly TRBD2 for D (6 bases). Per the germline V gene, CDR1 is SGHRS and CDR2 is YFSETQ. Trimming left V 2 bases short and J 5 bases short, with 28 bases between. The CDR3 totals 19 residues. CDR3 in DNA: TGCGCCAGCAGCTTTCCTAGTTTTTCCCGCGGGGCGGGAAGGGAGACCCAGTACTTC. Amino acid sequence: CASSFPSFSRGAGRETQYF.

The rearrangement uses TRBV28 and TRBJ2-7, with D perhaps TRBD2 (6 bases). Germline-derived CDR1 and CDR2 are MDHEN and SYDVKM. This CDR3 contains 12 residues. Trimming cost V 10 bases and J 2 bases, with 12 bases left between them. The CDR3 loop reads CATLATPYEQYF. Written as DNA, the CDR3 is TGTGCCACGCTAGCGACGCCCTACGAGCAGTACTTC.